This TCR beta chain is drawn from a study of neurological immune-mediated disorders. This clonotype was detected many times. The CDR3 loop spans 16 amino acids. V was pared by 4 bases and J by 4 bases, with 9 bases of the junction left unmatched. Every sequencing run produced over 200 million TCR-beta sequences that came from 15-18 subjects. TCRdb re-called the 5' RACE reads with MiXCR, one entry per CDR3 protein. The repertoire holds roughly 38,000 distinct CDR3 sequences, with roughly 7% as singletons. The source is a woman between 35 and 50 years old in good health. The genes are TRBV12-3 or TRBV12-4 and TRBJ2-5; TRBD1 aligns across 10 bases. The sequenced sample was PBMCs. The CDR3 region has the DNA TGTGCCAGCAGTTGGGGGGGACAGGGGAGGGGAGAGACCCAGTACTTC. Protein product: CASSWGGQGRGETQYF.